A selection of T cell receptor beta chains follows, all from one sample in a study of OX40 agonist ivuxolimab in advanced cancers. The table came from immunoSEQ multiplex PCR; TCRdb's copy has only in-frame clones and leaves some out. The sample contains tens of thousands of clones, roughly nine tenths of which appear only once. Source: CD4+ or CD8+ T cells sorted from blood, taken in a trial of the OX40 agonist ivuxolimab. The receptors come from an adult with an advanced solid tumor such as melanoma, head and neck, liver or kidney cancer. CDR3s include the opening cysteine and the closing phenylalanine or tryptophan. D genes are given only for firm matches. Clone sizes are given selectively: once, few, many, or a class where the clone is expanded.

abundance,v_gene,d_gene,j_gene,CDR3aa,CDR3nt
-,TRBV28,-,TRBJ1-5,CASSLNGQPQHF,TGTGCCAGCAGTTTAAATGGTCAGCCCCAGCATTTT
-,TRBV7-6,TRBD2,TRBJ2-3,CASSLRTSGSPDTQYF,TGTGCCAGCAGCCTGCGGACTAGCGGGAGCCCCGATACGCAGTATTTT
-,TRBV19,-,TRBJ1-2,CASDTRAGYGYTF,TGTGCCAGCGATACCAGGGCGGGCTATGGCTACACCTTC
-,TRBV2,-,TRBJ1-4,CASIRDSNEKLFF,TGTGCCAGCATCAGGGATTCTAATGAAAAACTGTTTTTT
-,TRBV18,-,TRBJ2-5,CASSPLSRETQYF,TGTGCCAGCTCACCACTGTCTAGAGAGACCCAGTACTTC
-,TRBV28,-,TRBJ2-3,CASSLRQGIDTQYF,TGTGCCAGCAGTCTCAGGCAGGGGATAGATACGCAGTATTTT
-,TRBV6-1,TRBD2,TRBJ2-7,CASSEGGGSTYEQYF,TGTGCCAGCAGTGAAGGGGGCGGGAGTACGTACGAGCAGTACTTC
-,TRBV7-2,TRBD1,TRBJ1-5,CASSLKAGGQPQHF,TGTGCCAGCAGCCTAAAGGCAGGGGGTCAGCCCCAGCATTTT
-,TRBV20-1,-,TRBJ1-1,CSARDDRAFF,TGCAGTGCTAGAGATGATCGAGCTTTCTTT
few,TRBV5-1,-,TRBJ1-2,CASSPYGQGYTF,TGCGCCAGCAGCCCGTATGGACAGGGCTACACCTTC